A single sample is the source of the 23 T cell receptor beta chains below, sequenced in a study of T cell responses to AZD1222 COVID-19 vaccine. Libraries were prepared by immunoSEQ multiplex PCR; TCRdb keeps only in-frame clonotypes and omits some of them. This table has 100,000 to 120,000 clones, approximately 90% appearing once. The sequencing here drew on peripheral blood, taken on day 0 of AZD1222 vaccination. The origin of the receptors is an adult in good health.

The J gene is TRBJ2-3, the V gene TRBV5-1; D is ambiguous. The V gene lost 2 bases and the J gene lost 1 base, with 14 bases spanning the gap. Germline V gene sequence: CDR1 SGHRS, CDR2 YFSETQ. The CDR3 has 16 residues. This chain's CDR3 is CASSLPSSRGTDTQYF. CDR3 bases: TGCGCCAGCAGCTTACCCTCCTCTAGGGGCACAGATACGCAGTATTTT. The full variable domain, rest sourced from reference TRBV5-1 and TRBJ2-3, is KAGVTQTPRYLIKTRGQQVTLSCSPISGHRSVSWYQQTPGQGLQFLFEYFSETQRNKGNFPGRFSGRQFSNSRSEMNVSTLELGDSALYLCASSLPSSRGTDTQYFGPGTRLTVL.

This chain links TRBV28 with TRBJ1-2, with 9 positions matching TRBD1. From germline, CDR1 is MDHEN and CDR2 SYDVKM. V lost 7 bases to trimming and J lost 3 bases; unmatched junction nucleotides: 6. This CDR3 comprises 14 residues. The CDR3 here is CASTTGGAYYGYTF. CDR3 nucleotides: TGTGCCAGCACCACAGGGGGCGCCTACTATGGCTACACCTTC.

V is TRBV28 and J is TRBJ1-1; tentatively, D is TRBD1 (6 bases). Trimming pared 6 bases from V and 5 bases from J, leaving 16 bases between. The CDR3 is made up of 14 amino acids. Looked up from germline, CDR1 is MDHEN and CDR2 is SYDVKM. The CDR3 nucleotides are TGTGCCAGCAGGCTACAGGGCATGATGACTGAAGCTTTCTTT. Residues: CASRLQGMMTEAFF.

The chain combines TRBV7-8 with TRBJ1-2; D gene uncertain. This CDR3 spans 15 amino acids. Germline V gene data show CDR1 as SGHVS and CDR2 as FQNEAQ. V was clipped by 1 base and J by 1 base, with 10 bases between them. Here the CDR3 reads CASSLEGSLNYGYTF. CDR3 DNA sequence: TGTGCCAGCAGCTTAGAAGGCAGCCTTAACTATGGCTACACCTTC.

The genes are TRBV29-1 and TRBJ1-1; no clear D. Germline V gene data show CDR1 as SQVTM and CDR2 as ANQGSEA. Trimming removed 0 bases from V and 6 bases from J, with 5 bases in between. The CDR3 loop spans 11 amino acids. CDR3 sequence (DNA): TGCAGCGTTGAAGATAACGCTGAAGCTTTCTTT. It translates to CSVEDNAEAFF.

The rearrangement joins TRBV19 to TRBJ2-5, with D unclear. CDR1 LNHDA and CDR2 SQIVND come from the germline V gene (reference sequence). Trimming left V 4 bases short and J 4 bases short, with 7 bases between. This CDR3 is built from 12 residues. CDR3 loop: CASSNMGETQYF. The CDR3 nucleotides are TGTGCCAGTAGTAATATGGGAGAGACCCAGTACTTC.

V gene TRBV28 combines with J gene TRBJ1-5, with a possible D match to TRBD1 (6 bases). CDR1 and CDR2 from the germline V gene are MDHEN and SYDVKM. The CDR3 is 14 residues long. V lost 9 bases and J lost 4, with 16 bases in between. This CDR3 is CASNPGTRNQPQHF. The CDR3 region has the DNA TGTGCCAGTAACCCCGGGACAAGGAATCAGCCCCAGCATTTT.

The chain joins TRBV28 to TRBJ1-5; no definite D call. V lost 6 bases, J lost 4 bases, and 19 bases lay in between. Germline loops: CDR1 MDHEN, CDR2 SYDVKM. This CDR3 is 16 amino acids long. The CDR3 protein is CASRTRPDGANQPQHF. The CDR3 region has the DNA TGTGCCAGCAGAACCCGCCCCGACGGAGCGAATCAGCCCCAGCATTTT.

The chain has TRBV9 and TRBJ1-4; D gene unclear. V shed 0 bases and J shed 0 bases, with 15 bases lying between them. The CDR3 runs to 18 residues. CDR1 and CDR2 (germline): SGDLS, YYNGEE. This CDR3 is CASSVGPYPGATNEKLFF. The DNA of the CDR3 is TGTGCCAGCAGCGTAGGCCCCTACCCCGGTGCAACTAATGAAAAACTGTTTTTT.

The chain carries TRBV19 and TRBJ1-2; 10 bases agree with TRBD1. Germline V gives CDR1 LNHDA, CDR2 SQIVND (reference sequence). The V and J ends lost 4 bases and 4 bases, in that order; junction bases with no gene match: 18. The CDR3 is 19 residues long. The CDR3: CASSNVFGTGEQSGYGYTF. The CDR3 DNA reads as TGTGCCAGTAGTAATGTTTTCGGGACAGGGGAGCAGTCCGGCTATGGCTACACCTTC. The variable domain in full, completed from reference TRBV19 and TRBJ1-2, reads DGGITQSPKYLFRKEGQNVTLSCEQNLNHDAMYWYRQDPGQGLRLIYYSQIVNDFQKGDIAEGYSVSREKKESFPLTVTSAQKNPTAFYLCASSNVFGTGEQSGYGYTFGSGTRLTVV.

This clone came up once. This chain connects TRBV5-5 to TRBJ1-2; no reliable D call. Trimming cost V 5 bases and J 2 bases, with 10 bases left between them. CDR3 size: 13 residues. Germline CDR1 reads SGHKS; CDR2 reads YYEKEE (reference sequence). DNA of the CDR3: TGTGCCAGCAGGCTACGGGCCAACTATGGCTACACCTTC. Residues: CASRLRANYGYTF.

The J gene is TRBJ2-2, the V gene TRBV29-1; TRBD2 agrees at 8 bases. The CDR3 sequence is 14 residues long. Germline loops: CDR1 SQVTM, CDR2 ANQGSEA. J was trimmed by 7 bases and V by 3 bases; bases with no gene match: 7. CDR3 amino acids: CSVEYRAGGGELFF. CDR3 DNA sequence: TGCAGCGTTGAGTACAGGGCGGGAGGCGGGGAGCTGTTTTTT.

The rearrangement links TRBV18 to TRBJ2-5; D may be TRBD2 (5 bases). Trimming took off 6 bases at V and 3 bases at J, with 14 bases between the two ends. CDR3 length equals 14 residues. Germline V gene data show CDR1 as KGHSH and CDR2 as LQKENI. This CDR3 reads CASSHTGFEETQYF. The CDR3 bases are TGTGCCAGCTCCCATACGGGGTTTGAAGAGACCCAGTACTTC.

The chain carries TRBV2 and TRBJ2-3; D may be TRBD1 (5 bases). The V gene's germline CDR1 is SNHLY and CDR2 FYNNEI. V was trimmed by 7 bases and J by 2 bases, leaving 7 bases between them. The CDR3 loop spans 12 amino acids. Here the CDR3 reads CASKGDTDTQYF. The CDR3 nucleotides read TGTGCCAGCAAAGGGGACACAGATACGCAGTATTTT. Complete variable domain (other parts from reference TRBV2 and TRBJ2-3): EPEVTQTPSHQVTQMGQEVILRCVPISNHLYFYWYRQILGQKVEFLVSFYNNEISEKSEIFDDQFSVERPDGSNFTLKIRSTKLEDSAMYFCASKGDTDTQYFGPGTRLTVL.

In regard to this clone: This same CDR3 is encoded by further DNA sequences in the sample. CDR3 residues: CASSGDTQYF. The CDR3 DNA is TGTGCCAGCAGTGGGGATACGCAGTATTTT. The chain recombines TRBV28 with TRBJ2-3; D gene unclear. Germline CDR1 reads MDHEN; CDR2 reads SYDVKM. The germline V and J ends were trimmed by 5 bases and 6 bases, with 3 bases remaining between them. This CDR3 comprises 10 residues.

This chain connects TRBV24-1 to TRBJ1-5, with unresolved D. Per the germline V gene, CDR1 is KGHDR and CDR2 is SFDVKD. CDR3 length equals 14 residues. Trimming removed 2 bases from V and 6 bases from J, with 10 bases in between. The CDR3 sequence is CATSDSFRGQPQHF. The CDR3 bases are TGTGCCACCAGTGATTCCTTTCGCGGTCAGCCCCAGCATTTT.

This chain links TRBV19 with TRBJ2-1; TRBD2 agrees at 13 bases. In germline, CDR1 is LNHDA, CDR2 SQIVND (reference sequence). V shed 7 bases and J 5 bases; nucleotides not matched to a gene: 5. This CDR3 comprises 15 residues. The CDR3 loop is CASTPTSGGHNEQFF. DNA for the CDR3: TGTGCCAGTACCCCGACTAGCGGGGGGCACAATGAGCAGTTCTTC. Using reference TRBV19 and TRBJ2-1 for the parts outside the CDR3, the full variable domain is DGGITQSPKYLFRKEGQNVTLSCEQNLNHDAMYWYRQDPGQGLRLIYYSQIVNDFQKGDIAEGYSVSREKKESFPLTVTSAQKNPTAFYLCASTPTSGGHNEQFFGPGTRLTVL.

This clone was observed a few times. This chain connects TRBV5-5 to TRBJ1-4, with D unresolved. Per germline, CDR1 SGHKS and CDR2 YYEKEE (reference sequence). Trimming shortened V by 3 bases and J by 8 bases, and 8 bases separated the two germline ends. CDR3 length: 12 residues. In DNA, the CDR3 is TGTGCCAGCAGCTCAAGAGGGGAAAAACTGTTTTTT. Protein product: CASSSRGEKLFF. Together with reference TRBV5-5 and TRBJ1-4, the CDR3 gives the full variable domain: DAGVTQSPTHLIKTRGQQVTLRCSPISGHKSVSWYQQVLGQGPQFIFQYYEKEERGRGNFPDRFSARQFPNYSSELNVNALLLGDSALYLCASSSRGEKLFFGSGTQLSVL.

The V and J genes are TRBV11-1 and TRBJ2-7, with unresolved D. The ends were cut back, 2 bases at V and 5 bases at J, with 13 bases in the middle. This CDR3 is built from 14 residues. Germline CDR1 is SGHAT and CDR2 is FQDESV (reference sequence). The CDR3 reads CASSLRTDSHEQYF. As DNA, the CDR3 is TGTGCCAGCAGCTTAAGGACGGATTCACACGAGCAGTACTTC.

CDR3 in DNA: TGCAGTGCTAGTCGTCAGACGGCAATGAACACTGAAGCTTTCTTT. Protein sequence: CSASRQTAMNTEAFF. The chain recombines TRBV20-1 with TRBJ1-1; no clear D. This CDR3 has 15 amino acids. CDR1 DFQATT and CDR2 SNEGSKA come from the germline V gene (reference sequence). V dropped 3 bases and J dropped 0 bases, with 14 bases sitting between them.

The rearrangement joins TRBV11-2 to TRBJ2-1; 11 bases align to TRBD2. The junction had 8 bases not matched to a gene; V was cut back by 3 bases and J by 4 bases. CDR3 length: 17 amino acids. Germline CDR1 is SGHAT and CDR2 is FQNNGV. CDR3 protein: CASSFRGSGGAYNEQFF. For the CDR3, the DNA is TGTGCCAGCAGCTTTCGTGGTAGCGGGGGGGCATACAATGAGCAGTTCTTC.

The rearrangement joins TRBV7-9 to TRBJ2-1; TRBD2 matches at 14 bases. CDR3 size: 17 residues. Germline loops: CDR1 SEHNR, CDR2 FQNEAQ (reference sequence). V shed 7 bases, J shed 2 bases, and the junction held 7 bases outside the gene matches. This chain's CDR3 is CASNGLAGGFTYNEQFF. In DNA form, the CDR3 reads TGTGCCAGCAACGGACTAGCGGGGGGATTCACCTACAATGAGCAGTTCTTC.

The chain carries TRBV6-2 or TRBV6-3 and TRBJ2-3, with no clear D. Trimming cost V 0 bases and J 0 bases, with 10 bases left between them. The germline V gene has CDR1 MNHEY and CDR2 SVGEGT. The CDR3 runs 16 residues. The CDR3 sequence is CASSYSNQVSTDTQYF. The CDR3 DNA is TGTGCCAGCAGTTACTCGAACCAGGTCAGCACAGATACGCAGTATTTT.